This T cell receptor beta chain was sequenced for a study of regulatory T cells in long-lasting Graves disease. Germline-derived CDR1 and CDR2 are SEHNR and FQNEAQ (reference sequence). The CDR3 totals 15 residues. V lost 5 bases and J lost 0, with 11 bases in between. Stated time point: newly diagnosed GD, antithyroid drugs for less than 3 months. Construction of the TCR library relied on RNA isolated from PBMCs. This clonotype was counted only a few times. CDR3 regions were amplified by Arm-PCR using iRepertoire HTBI primers to build TCR beta libraries. TCRdb reanalysed the multiplex PCR reads using MiXCR and keeps one entry per CDR3 protein. In the table there are around 480,000 distinct CDR3 sequences, roughly 16% of which are singletons. These data also featured in a second study, about T cells in Graves' hyperthyroidism and ophthalmopathy.

This chain connects TRBV7-9 to TRBJ1-3; D unresolved. The source of this sequence is a woman aged 35 to 60 with Graves disease. Material: peripheral blood mononuclear cells (PBMCs), obtained at new diagnosis, from a patient treated with antithyroid drugs. This CDR3 reads CASSPIAISGNTIYF. CDR3 bases: TGTGCCAGCAGCCCTATTGCCATCTCTGGAAACACCATATATTTT. Based on the CDR3 plus reference TRBV7-9 and TRBJ1-3, the full variable domain is DTGVSQNPRHKITKRGQNVTFRCDPISEHNRLYWYRQTLGQGPEFLTYFQNEAQLEKSRLLSDRFSAERPKGSFSTLEIQRTEQGDSAMYLCASSPIAISGNTIYFGEGSWLTVV.